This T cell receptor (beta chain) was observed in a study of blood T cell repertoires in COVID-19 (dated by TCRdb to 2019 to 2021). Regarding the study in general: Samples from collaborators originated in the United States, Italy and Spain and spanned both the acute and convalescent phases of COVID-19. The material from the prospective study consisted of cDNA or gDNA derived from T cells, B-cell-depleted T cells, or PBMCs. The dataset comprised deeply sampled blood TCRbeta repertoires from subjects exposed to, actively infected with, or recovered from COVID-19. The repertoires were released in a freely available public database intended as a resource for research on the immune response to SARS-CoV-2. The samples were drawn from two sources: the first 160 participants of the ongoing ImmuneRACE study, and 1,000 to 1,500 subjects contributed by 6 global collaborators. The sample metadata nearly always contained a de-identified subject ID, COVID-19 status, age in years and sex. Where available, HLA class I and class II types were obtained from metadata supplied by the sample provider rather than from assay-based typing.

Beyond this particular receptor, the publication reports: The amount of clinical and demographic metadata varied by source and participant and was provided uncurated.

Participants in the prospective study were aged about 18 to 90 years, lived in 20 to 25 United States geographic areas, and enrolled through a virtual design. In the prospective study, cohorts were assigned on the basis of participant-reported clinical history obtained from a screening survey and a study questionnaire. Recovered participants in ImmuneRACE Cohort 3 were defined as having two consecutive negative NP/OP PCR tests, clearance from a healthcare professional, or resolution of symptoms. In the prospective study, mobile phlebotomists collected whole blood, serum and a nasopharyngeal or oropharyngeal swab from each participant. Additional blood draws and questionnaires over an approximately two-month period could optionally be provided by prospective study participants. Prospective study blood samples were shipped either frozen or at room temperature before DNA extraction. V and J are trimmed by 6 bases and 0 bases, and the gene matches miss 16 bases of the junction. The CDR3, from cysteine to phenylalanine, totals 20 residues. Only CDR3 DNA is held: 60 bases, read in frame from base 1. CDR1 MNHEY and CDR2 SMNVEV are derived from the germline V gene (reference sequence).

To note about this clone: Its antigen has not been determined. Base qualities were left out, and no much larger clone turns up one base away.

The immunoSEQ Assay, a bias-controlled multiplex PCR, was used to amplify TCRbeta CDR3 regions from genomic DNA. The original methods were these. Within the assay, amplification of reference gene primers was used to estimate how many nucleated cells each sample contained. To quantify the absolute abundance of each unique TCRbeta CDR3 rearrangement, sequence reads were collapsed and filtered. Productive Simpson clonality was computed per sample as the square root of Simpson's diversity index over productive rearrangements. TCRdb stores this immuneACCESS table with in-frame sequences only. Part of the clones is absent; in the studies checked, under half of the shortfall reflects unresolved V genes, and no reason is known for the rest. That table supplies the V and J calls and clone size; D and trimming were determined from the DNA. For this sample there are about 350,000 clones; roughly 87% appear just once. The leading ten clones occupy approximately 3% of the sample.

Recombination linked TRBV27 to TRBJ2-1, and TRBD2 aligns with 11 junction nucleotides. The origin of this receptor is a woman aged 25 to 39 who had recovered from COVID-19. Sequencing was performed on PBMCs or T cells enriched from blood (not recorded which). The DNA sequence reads TGTGCCAGCAGCCTCGGGGTAGCGGGAGGGCCCGGGAGCTCCTACAATGAGCAGTTCTTC. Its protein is CASSLGVAGGPGSSYNEQFF.